The 10 T cell receptor beta chains given below trace back to one sample, sequenced in a study of T-cell memory formation after mild COVID-19. MiXCR, applied by TCRdb to the 5' RACE reads, yields one record per CDR3 protein. The sample yields about 180,000 distinct CDR3 sequences, 18% seen once. The sequencing input was PBMCs or a T cell subset sorted from them (not recorded which). Receptor source: a man aged 18-30 years who had mild COVID-19 (a few samples of this study predate the infection). Cell type and time point are not known.

This clonotype was detected only a few times. The genes are TRBV20-1 and TRBJ1-1; D unresolved. V shed 1 base and J shed 5 bases, with 14 bases lying between them. The CDR3 loop spans 14 amino acids. CDR1 is DFQATT and CDR2 is SNEGSKA in the germline V gene (reference sequence). CDR3 protein: CSARGTLKKTEAFF. As DNA, the CDR3 is TGCAGTGCTAGAGGGACTCTCAAAAAGACTGAAGCTTTCTTT.

This clonotype has just a few counts. The chain links TRBV5-1 to TRBJ1-2; no definite D call. There are 14 residues in the CDR3. V was pared by 0 bases and J by 5 bases, with 11 bases between. Germline V lookup: CDR1 SGHRS, CDR2 YFSETQ. The CDR3 coding sequence is TGCGCCAGCAGCTTGGCCAGCAATACTTATGGCTACACCTTC. It translates to CASSLASNTYGYTF.

This clonotype has a single count. The chain carries TRBV7-2 and TRBJ2-3, with 10 bases aligning to TRBD2. CDR1 and CDR2 (germline): SGHTA, FQGNSA. This CDR3 comprises 16 residues. Losses at the gene ends were 0 bases for V and 7 bases for J; bases not matched to a gene: 7. CDR3 in amino acids: CASSLAPAGGYYTQYF. CDR3 DNA: TGTGCCAGCAGCTTAGCGCCAGCGGGGGGGTACTATACGCAGTATTTT.

CDR3 amino acids: CASSHGTSGGVEQFF. CDR3 bases: TGCGCCAGCAGCCATGGGACTAGCGGGGGGGTTGAGCAGTTCTTC. The chain combines TRBV4-3 with TRBJ2-1; 16 nucleotides align to TRBD2. Germline-derived CDR1 and CDR2 are LGHNA and YSLEER. The CDR3 has 15 residues. After removal of 3 bases from V and 9 bases from J, the junction contained 2 bases not matched to a gene.

V gene TRBV19 combines with J gene TRBJ2-5; TRBD1 is a possible D gene (7 bases). The CDR3 has 12 amino acids. Trimming stripped 9 bases from V and 4 bases from J, with 12 bases between. Germline V gene sequence: CDR1 LNHDA, CDR2 SQIVND (reference sequence). The CDR3 region is CASAGGGETQYF. CDR3 nucleotide sequence: TGTGCCAGCGCAGGGGGAGGAGAGACCCAGTACTTC.

This clonotype showed up just a few times. J is TRBJ1-5 and V is TRBV6-2 or TRBV6-3; D is ambiguous. Germline V lookup: CDR1 MNHEY, CDR2 SVGEGT. V was cut by 0 bases and J by 10 bases, with 13 bases left in between. This CDR3 has 14 residues. This CDR3 is CASSYSGLVVPQHF. CDR3 DNA sequence: TGTGCCAGCAGTTACTCTGGGTTGGTCGTTCCCCAGCATTTT.

This clonotype was recorded many times. The chain is built from TRBV16 and TRBJ2-1; D is uncertain. Germline V gene data show CDR1 as KGHSY and CDR2 as FQNENV. This CDR3 has 11 amino acids. Trimming shortened V by 1 base and J by 11 bases, and 6 bases separated the two germline ends. This CDR3 is CASSQFQQQFF. In DNA, the CDR3 is TGTGCCAGCAGCCAATTTCAGCAGCAGTTCTTC.

The chain couples TRBV6-2 or TRBV6-3 to TRBJ2-7, with 9 bases lining up with TRBD2. Germline lookup yields CDR1 MNHEY and CDR2 SVGEGT. V trimming: 5 bases; J trimming: 7 bases; junction bases outside the gene matches: 9. The CDR3 runs 14 residues. CDR3 bases: TGTGCCAGCAGTAAGGGACTAGCAGGAGGGGAGCAGTACGTC. Protein: CASSKGLAGGEQYV.

This clonotype has just a few counts. This chain joins TRBV20-1 and TRBJ2-3; perhaps TRBD2 as D (5 bases). The germline V and J ends were trimmed by 3 bases and 6 bases, with 10 bases remaining between them. This CDR3 region has 12 residues. Per the germline V gene, CDR1 is DFQATT and CDR2 is SNEGSKA (reference sequence). CDR3 DNA sequence: TGCAGTGCTAGTCTAGCATCCGATACGCAGTATTTT. Protein: CSASLASDTQYF.

This rearrangement joins TRBV5-1 to TRBJ2-2, with 9 bases lining up with TRBD1. CDR3 size: 17 residues. CDR1 and CDR2 from the germline V gene are SGHRS and YFSETQ. V gave up 3 bases and J gave up 7 bases; unmatched junction bases: 13. The CDR3 here is CASSSTPPGQGYGELFF. CDR3 sequence (DNA): TGCGCCAGCAGCTCCACTCCTCCGGGACAGGGCTACGGGGAGCTGTTTTTT.